Shown below are 27 T cell receptor beta chains from a single sample sequenced in a study of OX40 agonist ivuxolimab in advanced cancers. Measured with immunoSEQ multiplex PCR; TCRdb has only the in-frame clones, and not every one. The sample includes about 80,000 clones, 80% to 90% seen only once; the top ten take over 1.5%. The material was CD4+ or CD8+ T cells sorted from blood, obtained in a trial of the OX40 agonist ivuxolimab. Receptors originate from an adult with an advanced solid tumor such as melanoma, head and neck, liver or kidney cancer.

The V and J genes are TRBV4-1 and TRBJ2-1; 7 positions agree with TRBD1. The germline V gene encodes CDR1 MGHRA and CDR2 YSYEKL. V gave up 2 bases and J gave up 3 bases; unmatched junction bases: 10. CDR3 length equals 17 residues. DNA for the CDR3: TGCGCCAGCAGCCAACCCGGCCGGGACAGAAGCTACAATGAGCAGTTCTTC. It encodes CASSQPGRDRSYNEQFF.

As regards this clone: Other DNA sequences within the sample encode an identical CDR3. This chain joins TRBV18 and TRBJ1-1; D remains unclear. Germline values: CDR1 KGHSH, CDR2 LQKENI. Trimming stripped 3 bases from V and 0 bases from J, with 11 bases between. The CDR3 has 15 residues. CDR3 residues: CASSPLISLNTEAFF. CDR3 nucleotide sequence: TGTGCCAGCTCACCGCTGATCAGTTTGAACACTGAAGCTTTCTTT.

The chain employs TRBV5-1 and TRBJ2-7, with TRBD1 matching 12 bases. Germline-derived CDR1 and CDR2 are SGHRS and YFSETQ. Losses at the gene ends were 3 bases for V and 5 bases for J; bases not matched to a gene: 6. The CDR3 totals 15 residues. The CDR3 coding sequence is TGCGCCAGCAGCTGGGGGACAGGGGGCATCCACGAGCAGTACTTC. Its translation is CASSWGTGGIHEQYF.

V usage is TRBV30 and J usage is TRBJ2-7, with D perhaps given as TRBD1 or TRBD2 (6 bases each). Trimming stripped 2 bases from V and 4 bases from J, with 15 bases between. The CDR3 has 14 amino acids. CDR1 GTSNPN and CDR2 SVGIG come from the germline V gene (reference sequence). CDR3: CAWSPHGGSYEQYF. In DNA form, the CDR3 reads TGTGCCTGGAGTCCTCACGGGGGCAGTTACGAGCAGTACTTC.

The chain is built from TRBV11-2 and TRBJ1-4, with TRBD1 as a possible D gene (5 bases). Germline V lookup: CDR1 SGHAT, CDR2 FQNNGV. V lost 6 bases and J lost 4, with 18 bases in between. The CDR3 sequence is 16 residues long. The CDR3 coding sequence is TGTGCCAGCAGTTCAGAGGTTCGGGACGGTAATGAAAAACTGTTTTTT. Translated: CASSSEVRDGNEKLFF.

Comment on this clone: One end of the junction varies from germline; a read error may be responsible. V usage is TRBV11-2 and J usage is TRBJ2-7; tentatively, D is TRBD2 (5 bases). This CDR3 contains 13 residues. Per the germline V gene, CDR1 is SGHAT and CDR2 is FQNNGV. CDR3 sequence: CASSLGPEKREYF. The DNA for the CDR3 is TGTGCCAGCAGTTTAGGGCCTGAAAAGAGGGAGTACTTC. The full variable domain, rest sourced from reference TRBV11-2 and TRBJ2-7, is EAGVAQSPRYKIIEKRQSVAFWCNPISGHATLYWYQQILGQGPKLLIQFQNNGVVDDSQLPKDRFSAERLKGVDSTLKIQPAKLEDSAVYLCASSLGPEKREYFGPGTRLTVT.

The rearrangement links TRBV15 to TRBJ2-7, with a tentative D call TRBD1 (6 bases). This CDR3 contains 14 residues. Between the trimmed V and J ends, which lost 0 bases and 3 bases, there was a span of 9 bases. Per germline, CDR1 LNHNV and CDR2 YYDKDF (reference sequence). CDR3 in DNA: TGTGCCACCAGCAGAGATCAGGGGCTCTACGAGCAGTACTTC. As protein: CATSRDQGLYEQYF.

The chain couples TRBV27 to TRBJ2-7; D is ambiguous. The V gene's germline CDR1 is MNHEY and CDR2 SMNVEV (reference sequence). The V and J ends lost 2 bases and 2 bases respectively, with 10 bases between them. The CDR3 is 14 residues long. CDR3 residues: CASSLSRWAYEQYF. Here the CDR3 DNA reads TGTGCCAGCAGTTTAAGCAGGTGGGCCTACGAGCAGTACTTC.

The gene calls are TRBV9 and TRBJ2-2; the D is unclear. From germline, CDR1 is SGDLS and CDR2 YYNGEE. Trimming shortened V by 5 bases and J by 0 bases, and 5 bases separated the two germline ends. The CDR3 has 13 residues. The DNA of the CDR3 is TGTGCCAGCAGAAAATCGAACACCGGGGAGCTGTTTTTT. Translated, it gives CASRKSNTGELFF.

The chain is built from TRBV7-2 and TRBJ2-6, with D maybe TRBD2 (6 bases). The germline gives CDR1 SGHTA, CDR2 FQGNSA. V lost 4 bases and J 2 bases, leaving 12 bases between the germline ends. This CDR3 contains 16 residues. In nucleotides, the CDR3 is TGTGCCAGCAGCTCGCGGGACCGCACTGGGGCCAACGTCCTGACTTTC. Residues: CASSSRDRTGANVLTF.

The genes are TRBV27 and TRBJ2-7, with a possible D match to TRBD1 (6 bases). V shed 2 bases and J shed 3 bases, with 11 bases lying between them. Germline CDR1 MNHEY, CDR2 SMNVEV (reference sequence). CDR3 size: 14 residues. This chain's CDR3 is CASSLLGAGYEQYF. CDR3 nucleotides: TGTGCCAGCAGTTTACTGGGGGCTGGCTACGAGCAGTACTTC.

The V call is TRBV5-4, the J call TRBJ2-5; 8 bases map to TRBD2. Germline V gene data show CDR1 as SGHNT and CDR2 as YYREEE (reference sequence). The CDR3 is 16 residues long. The ends lost 2 bases at V and 4 bases at J; junction bases unmatched: 10. The CDR3 reads CASSFRGGSVGETQYF. Written as DNA, the CDR3 is TGTGCCAGCAGCTTCCGGGGGGGCAGTGTGGGAGAGACCCAGTACTTC.

The chain carries TRBV7-9 and TRBJ1-4; 9 bases are shared with TRBD1. V was clipped by 3 bases and J by 5 bases; unmatched bases: 4. The CDR3 extends over 15 amino acids. From germline, CDR1 is SEHNR and CDR2 FQNEAQ (reference sequence). Written as DNA, the CDR3 is TGTGCCAGCAGCTTCAGCGGACAGGGGAATGAAAAACTGTTTTTT. Translated: CASSFSGQGNEKLFF. Full variable domain (missing parts from reference TRBV7-9 and TRBJ1-4): DTGVSQNPRHKITKRGQNVTFRCDPISEHNRLYWYRQTLGQGPEFLTYFQNEAQLEKSRLLSDRFSAERPKGSFSTLEIQRTEQGDSAMYLCASSFSGQGNEKLFFGSGTQLSVL.

This rearrangement joins TRBV29-1 to TRBJ2-6; D gene uncertain. CDR1 SQVTM and CDR2 ANQGSEA come from the germline V gene. The CDR3 spans 16 residues. Between the trimmed V and J ends, which lost 3 bases and 5 bases, there was a span of 17 bases. CDR3 protein: CSVDTGIQSRANVLTF. Written as DNA, the CDR3 is TGCAGCGTTGACACCGGCATACAAAGTCGGGCCAACGTCCTGACTTTC.

The table lists this clone with a few counts. The V gene is TRBV15, the J gene TRBJ1-1; no definite D call. This CDR3 is built from 13 residues. Germline CDR1 reads LNHNV; CDR2 reads YYDKDF (reference sequence). Trimming shortened V by 0 bases and J by 11 bases, and 13 bases separated the two germline ends. The CDR3 DNA reads as TGTGCCACCAGCAGAGATTGGGGTGGGGAGGCTTTCTTT. Translated: CATSRDWGGEAFF.

The chain recombines TRBV28 with TRBJ1-2; D call uncertain. Germline V gene lookup returns CDR1 MDHEN and CDR2 SYDVKM. CDR3 length equals 13 residues. The V and J ends lost 6 bases and 2 bases respectively, with 10 bases between them. The CDR3 DNA sequence: TGTGCCAGCAGGGACCTATTAAACTATGGCTACACCTTC. Amino acids: CASRDLLNYGYTF.

The chain links TRBV18 to TRBJ2-5; possible D gene TRBD1, 5 bases. The CDR3 covers 14 residues. V lost 8 bases and J lost 2, with 15 bases in between. CDR1 is KGHSH, CDR2 LQKENI, per germline. CDR3 residues: CASSSLAGQETQYF. The CDR3 bases are TGTGCCAGCAGCTCCCTCGCAGGGCAAGAGACCCAGTACTTC.

The chain recombines TRBV28 with TRBJ1-5, with 8 bases that match TRBD1. This CDR3 spans 15 amino acids. The ends lost 4 bases at V and 7 bases at J; junction bases unmatched: 9. Germline loops: CDR1 MDHEN, CDR2 SYDVKM. The CDR3 reads CASSSPTGEKQPQHF. CDR3 DNA sequence: TGTGCCAGCAGTTCACCGACAGGGGAAAAGCAGCCCCAGCATTTT. Complete variable domain (other parts from reference TRBV28 and TRBJ1-5): DVKVTQSSRYLVKRTGEKVFLECVQDMDHENMFWYRQDPGLGLRLIYFSYDVKMKEKGDIPEGYSVSREKKERFSLILESASTNQTSMYLCASSSPTGEKQPQHFGDGTRLSIL.

The rearrangement joins TRBV4-3 to TRBJ2-1; D gene ambiguous. The V end lost 0 bases, the J end lost 2 bases, and 2 bases lay between the germline ends. Germline CDR1 reads LGHNA; CDR2 reads YSLEER. The CDR3 sequence is 13 residues long. As DNA, the CDR3 is TGCGCCAGCAGCCAAGAACCCTACAATGAGCAGTTCTTC. This codes for CASSQEPYNEQFF.

This chain links TRBV7-9 with TRBJ1-2; the D is unclear. Germline values: CDR1 SEHNR, CDR2 FQNEAQ (reference sequence). Between the trimmed V and J ends, which lost 2 bases and 3 bases, there was a span of 7 bases. This CDR3 contains 13 residues. The CDR3 spells CASSLPADYGYTF. The CDR3 DNA reads TGTGCCAGCAGCTTACCAGCCGACTATGGCTACACCTTC.

The chain employs TRBV7-3 and TRBJ2-6; D may be TRBD1 (6 bases). The CDR3 consists of 19 residues. Deletions cut 5 bases from V and 1 base from J, with 21 bases between. Germline-derived CDR1 and CDR2 are SGHTA and FQGTGA. CDR3 protein: CASSHQPGQFGSGANVLTF. CDR3 sequence (DNA): TGTGCCAGCAGCCATCAGCCGGGACAATTTGGGTCTGGGGCCAACGTCCTGACTTTC.

The rearrangement joins TRBV14 to TRBJ1-4; D gene uncertain. Between the trimmed V and J ends, which lost 1 base and 3 bases, there was a span of 12 bases. The CDR3 length is 16 residues. Per germline, CDR1 SGHDN and CDR2 FVKESK. Here the CDR3 reads CASSQGFHSANEKLFF. Written as DNA, the CDR3 is TGTGCCAGCAGCCAAGGATTTCATAGTGCTAATGAAAAACTGTTTTTT.

This chain connects TRBV30 to TRBJ2-4; no firm D call. CDR3 length: 11 residues. Germline CDR1 and CDR2: GTSNPN and SVGIG (reference sequence). V was trimmed by 2 bases and J by 8 bases, leaving 7 bases between them. The CDR3 loop reads CAWSNQDIQYF. The CDR3 DNA sequence: TGTGCCTGGAGTAATCAAGACATTCAGTACTTC.

This clone was detected a few times. The CDR3 loop reads CASSQGAQGTDQETQYF. The DNA of the CDR3 is TGCGCCAGCAGCCAAGGGGCCCAGGGAACGGACCAAGAGACCCAGTACTTC. This sequence joins TRBV4-3 and TRBJ2-5; TRBD1 might be the D (5 bases). The germline CDR1 and CDR2 sequences are LGHNA and YSLEER. The V and J ends lost 1 base and 0 bases respectively, with 15 bases between them. CDR3 length: 17 residues.

The V and J genes are TRBV7-3 and TRBJ2-1, with TRBD2 identical over 9 bases. The trim removed 7 bases at V and 7 bases at J, leaving 8 bases unmatched. Germline loops: CDR1 SGHTA, CDR2 FQGTGA. The CDR3 runs 14 residues. CDR3 in amino acids: CASNSGGRANEQFF. The DNA of the CDR3 is TGTGCCAGCAACTCGGGCGGGAGGGCGAATGAGCAGTTCTTC.

This sequence joins TRBV7-3 and TRBJ2-1, with TRBD1 matching 9 bases. Germline trimming cut 4 bases from V and 12 bases from J; bases unmatched to any gene: 13. Germline V gene lookup returns CDR1 SGHTA and CDR2 FQGTGA. This CDR3 contains 15 residues. As DNA, the CDR3 is TGTGCCAGCAGCTCAACCGGGACAGGGATAGGGGGGCAGTTCTTC. It encodes CASSSTGTGIGGQFF.

The CDR3 coding sequence is TGTGCCAGCAGTTCATCACAGGGACTGGGTTCACCCCTCCACTTT. Amino acid sequence: CASSSSQGLGSPLHF. V is TRBV28 and J is TRBJ1-6; a possible D gene is TRBD1 (6 bases). V was cut by 4 bases and J by 9 bases, with 16 bases left in between. The CDR3 spans 15 residues. The V gene's germline CDR1 is MDHEN and CDR2 SYDVKM.